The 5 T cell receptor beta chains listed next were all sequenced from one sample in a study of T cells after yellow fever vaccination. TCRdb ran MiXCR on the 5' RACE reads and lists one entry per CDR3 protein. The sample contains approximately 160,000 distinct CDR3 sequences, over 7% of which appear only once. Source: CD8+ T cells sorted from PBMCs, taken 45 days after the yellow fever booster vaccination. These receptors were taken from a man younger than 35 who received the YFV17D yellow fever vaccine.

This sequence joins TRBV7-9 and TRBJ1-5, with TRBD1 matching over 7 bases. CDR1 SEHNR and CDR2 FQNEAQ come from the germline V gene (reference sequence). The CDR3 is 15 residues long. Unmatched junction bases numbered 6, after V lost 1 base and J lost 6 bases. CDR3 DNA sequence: TGTGCCAGCAGCTTAGAAGGGGGCGCGGTTCAGCCCCAGCATTTT. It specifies CASSLEGGAVQPQHF.

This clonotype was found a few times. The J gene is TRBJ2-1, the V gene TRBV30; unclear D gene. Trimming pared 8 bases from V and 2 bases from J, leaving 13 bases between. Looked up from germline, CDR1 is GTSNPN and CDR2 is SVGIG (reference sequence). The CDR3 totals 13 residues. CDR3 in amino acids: CATTETPYNEQFF. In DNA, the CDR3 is TGTGCCACGACCGAAACTCCCTACAATGAGCAGTTCTTC.

CDR3 protein: CASSPWDSGDEQFF. The CDR3 coding sequence is TGTGCCAGCAGCCCCTGGGATAGCGGGGATGAGCAGTTCTTC. The chain links TRBV3-1 to TRBJ2-1; 8 bases align to TRBD2. The CDR3 has 14 amino acids. Germline CDR1 and CDR2: LGHDT and YNNKEL (reference sequence). V shed 4 bases and J 8 bases; nucleotides not matched to a gene: 7.

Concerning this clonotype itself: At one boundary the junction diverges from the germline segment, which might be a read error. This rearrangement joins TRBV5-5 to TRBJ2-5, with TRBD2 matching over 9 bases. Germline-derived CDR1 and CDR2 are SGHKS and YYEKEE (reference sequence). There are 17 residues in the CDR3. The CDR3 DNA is TGTGCCAGCTGCTTGGCCGGTAGCGGGGGTGGCCAAGAGACCCAGTACTTC. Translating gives CASCLAGSGGGQETQYF.

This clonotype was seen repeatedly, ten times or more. The CDR3 protein is CASSQPGTGKNIQYF. CDR3 nucleotide sequence: TGCGCCAGCAGCCAGCCCGGGACAGGCAAAAACATTCAGTACTTC. The V call is TRBV4-1, the J call TRBJ2-4, with TRBD1 matching over 8 bases. This CDR3 is 15 amino acids long. Germline lookup yields CDR1 MGHRA and CDR2 YSYEKL. Trimming cost V 3 bases and J 3 bases; bases outside gene matches: 4.